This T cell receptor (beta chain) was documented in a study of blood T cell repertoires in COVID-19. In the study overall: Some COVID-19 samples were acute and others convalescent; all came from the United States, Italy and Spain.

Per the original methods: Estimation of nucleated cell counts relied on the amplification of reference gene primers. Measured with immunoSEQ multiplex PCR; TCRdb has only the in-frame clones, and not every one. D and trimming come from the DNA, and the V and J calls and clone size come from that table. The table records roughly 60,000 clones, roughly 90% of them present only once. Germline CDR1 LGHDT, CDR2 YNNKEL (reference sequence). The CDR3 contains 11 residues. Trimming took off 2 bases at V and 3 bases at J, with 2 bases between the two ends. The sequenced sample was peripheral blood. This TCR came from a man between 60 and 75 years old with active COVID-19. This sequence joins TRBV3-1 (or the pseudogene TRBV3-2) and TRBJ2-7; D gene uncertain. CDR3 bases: TGTGCCAGCAGCCAATACTACGAGCAGTACTTC. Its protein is CASSQYYEQYF.